Here is one T cell receptor (beta chain) with its context. The data were taken from a study of control samples from healthy donors and cancer patients. The germline V gene encodes CDR1 SGHDN and CDR2 FVKESK. Trimming removed 4 bases at V and 0 bases at J, with 7 bases between. The CDR3 runs 15 residues. Some clones are missing from TCRdb's copy, which holds only in-frame ones; the method was immunoSEQ multiplex PCR. The data contain 65,000 to 95,000 clones, about 91% of them seen just once; the ten biggest clones take up roughly 6.9%. The receptor was isolated from a man aged 50 to 59 in good health. The rearrangement uses TRBV14 and TRBJ2-6, with no clear D. The sequencing sample was made of blood. The CDR3 sequence is CASSPDGSGANVLTF. CDR3 nucleotides: TGTGCCAGCAGCCCCGACGGCTCTGGGGCCAACGTCCTGACTTTC.